The clone carrying this T cell receptor beta chain was recorded many times. The antigen is unknown. A single record per CDR3 protein comes from TCRdb applying MiXCR to the reads. The sample holds 150,000 to 200,000 distinct CDR3 sequences, roughly 9.8% seen once. This sample was taken from a study of T cell repertoires in cytomegalovirus infection. General study results and limits: It was HLA-C-restricted CMV-specific TCR beta clonotypes that dominated the response ex vivo.

With 1 base removed from V and 6 bases from J, the gap between germline ends came to 6 bases. The CDR3 runs to 12 residues. Germline assignment: CDR1 LNHDA and CDR2 SQIVND (reference sequence). Input material: PBMCs. J is TRBJ1-1 and V is TRBV19; possible D gene TRBD1, 6 bases. The clonotype originates from a human donor in good health (CMV status not recorded). Some clones in this sample may be carry-over from other donors' samples. The CDR3 sequence is CASSIGGPEAFF. The CDR3 nucleotides are TGTGCCAGTAGTATAGGGGGGCCTGAAGCTTTCTTT.